This T cell receptor (beta chain) was captured by sequencing in a study of T cells in women clearing cervical HPV infection. The CDR3 totals 14 residues. Per germline, CDR1 SEHNR and CDR2 FQNEAQ (reference sequence). A note on this clone: Read sequence stops 3 residues before the CDR3 end, and the germline J gene provides the missing end.

Sequenced by immunoSEQ multiplex PCR; TCRdb stores in-frame clones only, minus some. The sample table includes some 21,000 clones. The material sequenced was blood buffy coat. The V gene is TRBV7-9, the J gene TRBJ1-2; no firm D call. The origin of this receptor is a woman between 18 and 69 years old with a cervical HPV16 infection that either progressed to CIN3+ or cleared (not recorded which). This CDR3 reads CASSSTSGKDTYTF. CDR3 DNA (partial): TGTGCCAGCAGCTCTACTAGCGGGAAGGATACC.